The 8 T cell receptor beta chains below come from one sample, sequenced in a study of cytomegalovirus exposure and HLA in healthy donors. The PCR had 60 Vbeta and 13 Jbeta primers. TCRdb keeps only in-frame clones here, not all; method: immunoSEQ multiplex PCR. Of some 150,000 clones detected, 77% appear once; the ten largest clones hold 1.5% to 2%. Sequencing used PBMCs. All receptors derive from a female donor in good health and CMV-seronegative.

The chain joins TRBV19 to TRBJ1-2; D might be TRBD1 (6 bases). Germline-derived CDR1 and CDR2 are LNHDA and SQIVND (reference sequence). The V end was cut by 7 bases, the J end by 1 base, with 16 bases between. The CDR3 length is 15 residues. The CDR3 sequence is CASKFLGTYNYGYTF. The CDR3 region has the DNA TGTGCCAGTAAATTCCTCGGGACATATAACTATGGCTACACCTTC.

As concerns this clone: At the DNA level, this CDR3 is encoded by other sequences in the same sample as well. The chain has TRBV5-1 and TRBJ2-6, with 9 nucleotides matching TRBD2. The CDR3 is 19 amino acids. The V and J ends lost 3 bases and 8 bases, in that order; junction bases with no gene match: 18. The germline V gene has CDR1 SGHRS and CDR2 YFSETQ. Here the CDR3 reads CASSSPTSGATTLPNVLTF. The CDR3, as DNA: TGCGCCAGCAGCTCTCCGACTAGCGGCGCAACTACCCTTCCCAACGTCCTGACTTTC.

The chain recombines TRBV4-2 with TRBJ1-4; D might be TRBD1 (6 bases). CDR3 length equals 15 residues. Germline CDR1 and CDR2: LGHNA and YNFKEQ. Deletions cut 0 bases from V and 8 bases from J, with 13 bases between. The CDR3 DNA is TGTGCCAGCAGCCAAGAAGGGGGGAGGGGGGAAAAACTGTTTTTT. Its translation is CASSQEGGRGEKLFF.

The DNA of the CDR3 is TGTGCCAGCAGTGAAGAGGAGGTCCTGTGGGATACGCAGTATTTT. This gives the protein CASSEEEVLWDTQYF. The J gene is TRBJ2-3, the V gene TRBV6-1; possibly TRBD2 for D (5 bases). The CDR3 runs to 15 residues. Between the trimmed V and J ends, which lost 1 base and 6 bases, there was a span of 14 bases. Germline lookup yields CDR1 MNHNS and CDR2 SASEGT.

The V call is TRBV18, the J call TRBJ1-1; 7 nucleotides line up with TRBD1. There are 15 residues in the CDR3. The J segment lost 0 bases and the V segment lost 6 bases, leaving 7 bases of the junction unmatched. Germline V gene sequence: CDR1 KGHSH, CDR2 LQKENI. Here the CDR3 DNA reads TGTGCCAGCTCTCTCGGACAGGCGCTGAACACTGAAGCTTTCTTT. Protein product: CASSLGQALNTEAFF. The full variable domain, in which reference TRBV18 and TRBJ1-1 provide the parts outside the CDR3, is NAGVMQNPRHLVRRRGQEARLRCSPMKGHSHVYWYRQLPEEGLKFMVYLQKENIIDESGMPKERFSAEFPKEGPSILRIQQVVRGDSAAYFCASSLGQALNTEAFFGQGTRLTVV.

The V call is TRBV29-1, the J call TRBJ1-2; TRBD1 matches 8 bases. The CDR3 extends over 13 amino acids. Trimming cost V 3 bases and J 8 bases; bases outside gene matches: 8. Germline V gives CDR1 SQVTM, CDR2 ANQGSEA. This CDR3 reads CSVEGRGRDGYTF. The CDR3 DNA sequence: TGCAGCGTTGAGGGCAGGGGGCGTGACGGCTACACCTTC. Looking up the rest from reference TRBV29-1 and TRBJ1-2 gives the full variable domain: SAVISQKPSRDICQRGTSLTIQCQVDSQVTMMFWYRQQPGQSLTLIATANQGSEATYESGFVIDKFPISRPNLTFSTLTVSNMSPEDSSIYLCSVEGRGRDGYTFGSGTRLTVV.

This clone was found once. This chain connects TRBV28 to TRBJ2-3; 7 positions match TRBD1. The CDR3 totals 16 residues. With 6 bases clipped from V and 4 bases from J, the junction kept 13 bases outside the gene matches. CDR1 is MDHEN and CDR2 is SYDVKM in the germline V gene. The CDR3 DNA reads TGTGCCAGCAGCCCTAAAAGACAGGGTACAGCAGATACGCAGTATTTT. Its translation: CASSPKRQGTADTQYF.

This sequence joins TRBV6-4 and TRBJ2-2; no clear D. The CDR3 is 15 residues long. Per the germline V gene, CDR1 is MRHNA and CDR2 is SNTAGT. V was trimmed by 1 base and J by 4 bases, leaving 10 bases between them. The CDR3 bases are TGTGCCAGCAGTGACTGGCCCACGGGCACCGGGGAGCTGTTTTTT. Protein: CASSDWPTGTGELFF.